This T cell receptor beta chain was captured in a study of siplizumab effects on memory and regulatory T cells. Study-level findings and limits: The study did not confirm that proliferating Tregs from siplizumab cultures were suppressive.

Some clones are missing from TCRdb's copy, which holds only in-frame ones; the method was immunoSEQ multiplex PCR. The sample lists around 100,000 clones; approximately 94% were seen once. As concerns this clone: Its antigen remains unidentified.

This receptor was obtained from a human donor in good health. The sequencing sample was made of Tregs sorted from blood.

CDR3 residues: CASSPRLAERYEQYF. CDR3 bases: TGTGCCAGCAGCCCCCGACTAGCGGAGCGATACGAGCAGTACTTC. V usage is TRBV7-9 and J usage is TRBJ2-7, with 9 bases that match TRBD2. The CDR3 spans 15 residues. The germline gives CDR1 SEHNR, CDR2 FQNEAQ (reference sequence). After removal of 5 bases from V and 4 bases from J, the junction contained 9 bases not matched to a gene.